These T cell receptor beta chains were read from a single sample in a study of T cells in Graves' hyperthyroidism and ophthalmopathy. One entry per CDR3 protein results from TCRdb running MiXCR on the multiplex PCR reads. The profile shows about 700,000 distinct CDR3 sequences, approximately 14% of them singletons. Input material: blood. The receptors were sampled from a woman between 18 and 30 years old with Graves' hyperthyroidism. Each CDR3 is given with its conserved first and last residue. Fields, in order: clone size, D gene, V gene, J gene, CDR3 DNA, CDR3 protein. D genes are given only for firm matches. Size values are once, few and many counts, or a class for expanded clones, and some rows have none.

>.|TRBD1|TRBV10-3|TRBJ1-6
TGTGCCATCGGGACAGGTTCTAATTCACCCCTCCACTTT
CAIGTGSNSPLHF
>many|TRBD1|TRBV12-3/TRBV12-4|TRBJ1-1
TGTGCCAGCAGTTTGGTCAGGGGGCCGGCTGAAGCTTTCTTT
CASSLVRGPAEAFF
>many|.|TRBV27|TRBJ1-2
TGTGCCAGCAGTTTATCCCCCGGGGCTCGTGGCTACACCTTC
CASSLSPGARGYTF
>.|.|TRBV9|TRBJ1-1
TGTGCCAGCAGCCGGGACCCTGTGAACACTGAAGCTTTCTTT
CASSRDPVNTEAFF
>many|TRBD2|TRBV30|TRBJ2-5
TGTGCCTGGAGTCTAGGGACTAGTTTCAAAGAGACCCAGTACTTC
CAWSLGTSFKETQYF
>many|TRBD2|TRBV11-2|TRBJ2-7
TGTGCCAGCAGCACACTAAGCGGGGGGAGCTCCTACGAGCAGTACTTC
CASSTLSGGSSYEQYF
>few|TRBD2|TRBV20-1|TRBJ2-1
TGCAGTGCTACTGAAGCGGGAGCCTACAATGAGCAGTTCTTC
CSATEAGAYNEQFF
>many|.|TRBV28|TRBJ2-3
TGTGCCAGCAGTAACTTCGCCGTAAGCACAGATACGCAGTATTTT
CASSNFAVSTDTQYF
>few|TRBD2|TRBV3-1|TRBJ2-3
TGTGCCAGCAGCCAGATAGCGGGGGGCGGCACAGATACGCAGTGTTTT
CASSQIAGGGTDTQCF
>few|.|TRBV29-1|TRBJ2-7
TGCAGCGTGGAGACTGAAGGGTACTCCTACGAGCAGTACTTC
CSVETEGYSYEQYF
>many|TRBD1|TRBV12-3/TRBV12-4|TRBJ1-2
TGTGCCAGCAGTGATGACAGGGGTGGCTACACCTTC
CASSDDRGGYTF
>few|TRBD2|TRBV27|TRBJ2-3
TGTGCCAGCACCTACGTAGCGGGAGAGCACACAGATACGCAGTATTTT
CASTYVAGEHTDTQYF
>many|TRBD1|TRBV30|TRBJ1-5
TGTGCCTGTCGAGACAGGGGGATCTATCAGCCCCAGCATTTT
CACRDRGIYQPQHF
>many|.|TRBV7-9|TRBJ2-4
TGTGCCAGCAGCTTAGCCTCCGACGTTAGGCACATTCAGTACTTC
CASSLASDVRHIQYF
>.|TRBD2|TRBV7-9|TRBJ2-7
TGTGCCAGACCAAACTACGGAGGACTAGCGGTTCCTGTCGTCAGCTCCTACGAGCAGTACTTC
CARPNYGGLAVPVVSSYEQYF
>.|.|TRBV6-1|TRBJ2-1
TGTGCCAGCAGTCTGCGGTTCCGAGGGTACAATGAGCAGTTCTTC
CASSLRFRGYNEQFF
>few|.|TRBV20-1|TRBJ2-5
TGCAGTGCTAGGCGCACAGAGACCCAGTACTTC
CSARRTETQYF
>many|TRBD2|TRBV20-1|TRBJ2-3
TGCGCCGGACTAGCGGGAGATACGCAGTATTTT
CAGLAGDTQYF
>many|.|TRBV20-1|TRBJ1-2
TGCAGTGCTAGGGCCGACTCGACTAACTATGGCTACACCTTC
CSARADSTNYGYTF
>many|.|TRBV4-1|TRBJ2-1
TGCGCCAGCAGCCAAGAACAGGGATTTAATGAGCAGTTCTTC
CASSQEQGFNEQFF
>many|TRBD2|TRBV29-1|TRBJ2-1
TGCAGCGTCGGGACTAGCGGGAGAAGTAACCCCTACAATGAGCAGTTCTTC
CSVGTSGRSNPYNEQFF
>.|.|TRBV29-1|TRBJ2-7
TGCAGCGTAAATGACAGGTCGGGTGGATTATACGAGCAGTACTTC
CSVNDRSGGLYEQYF
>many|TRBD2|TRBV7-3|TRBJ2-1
TGTGCCAGCAGCCCCCGTACAAAGCTAGCGGGAGTAAGGAATGAGCAGTTCTTC
CASSPRTKLAGVRNEQFF
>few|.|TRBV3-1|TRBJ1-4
TGTGCCAGCAGCCAAGATCTCCCCGATCTTCGACTGTTTTTT
CASSQDLPDLRLFF
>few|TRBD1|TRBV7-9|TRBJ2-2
TGTGCCAGCAGCTGGACAGGGGATTTCACCGGGGAGCTGTTTTTT
CASSWTGDFTGELFF
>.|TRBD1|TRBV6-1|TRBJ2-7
TGTGCCAGCAGTCCCTCACCGGGACAGGGGGCCTACGAGCAGTACTTC
CASSPSPGQGAYEQYF
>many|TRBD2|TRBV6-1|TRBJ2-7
TGTGCCAGCCAGGGGGCTAGCGGGAGCGGGATCGACGAGCAGTACTTC
CASQGASGSGIDEQYF
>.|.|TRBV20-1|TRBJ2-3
TGCAGTGCTCTGATCTCCACAGATACGCAGTATTTT
CSALISTDTQYF
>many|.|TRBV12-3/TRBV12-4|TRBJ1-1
TGTGCCAGCACCCACACGGGGGGACGGACTGAAGCTTTCTTT
CASTHTGGRTEAFF
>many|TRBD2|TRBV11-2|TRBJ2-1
TGTGCCAGCAGCTTAGCTCCGGGACTAGCGGGAGGAAACAATGAGCAGTTCTTC
CASSLAPGLAGGNNEQFF
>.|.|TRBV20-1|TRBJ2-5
TGCAGTGCGCCTCCGGGACTGGCAAAAGAGACCCAGTACTTC
CSAPPGLAKETQYF